This T cell receptor beta chain is drawn from a study of early stage breast cancer tumors. General study results and limits: Commonly generated sequences made up most enriched TCRB sequences shared between patients.

This CDR3 has 14 amino acids. Germline CDR1 reads SGHDT; CDR2 reads YYEEEE. Trimming took 3 bases from V and 2 from J, leaving 11 bases between them. Comment on this clone: Its antigen is currently unknown.

Repertoires were generated with immunoSEQ multiplex PCR, while TCRdb's copy carries only in-frame clones and drops some. The sample contains about 48,000 clones, about 83% of which appear only once. The chain recombines TRBV5-6 with TRBJ1-2; D possibly corresponds to TRBD1 (5 bases). Specimen: blood. The sequence came from a person aged 45-60 years with breast cancer. This CDR3 reads CASSWGTENYGYTF. CDR3 sequence (DNA): TGTGCCAGCAGCTGGGGGACGGAAAACTATGGCTACACCTTC.